A single sample is the source of the 29 T cell receptor beta chains below, sequenced in a study of read filtering for tumor transcriptome and immune sequencing. Molecular barcoded adaptors covering alpha/delta and beta/gamma chains were used on 400 ng RNA. TCRdb ran MiXCR on the reads and lists one entry per CDR3 protein. The table records some 9,000 distinct CDR3 sequences, about 15% of them present only once. What was sequenced was a population of CD138-negative cells sorted from bone marrow. The receptor source for this set is a donor aged 40 or over with multiple myeloma.

This clonotype was recorded a few times. Just one base apart from a much larger clone, this may be a read error. The chain has TRBV10-3 and TRBJ1-5, with 10 bases that match TRBD1. CDR3 size: 15 residues. V was clipped by 0 bases and J by 5 bases; unmatched bases: 1. CDR1 and CDR2 from the germline V gene are ENHRY and SYGVKD. The CDR3 loop reads CAISESGTGDQPQHF. The CDR3 DNA is TGTGCCATCAGTGAGTCGGGGACAGGGGATCAGCCCCAGCATTTT.

This clonotype was detected many times. The chain couples TRBV12-3 or TRBV12-4 to TRBJ2-2; TRBD1 aligns across 9 bases. This CDR3 spans 16 amino acids. V lost 1 base, J lost 0 bases, and 0 bases stayed unmatched. The CDR3 here is CASSLGDRANTGELFF. The CDR3 DNA sequence: TGTGCCAGCAGTTTAGGGGACAGGGCGAACACCGGGGAGCTGTTTTTT.

This clonotype ranks as medium-sized. CDR3 loop: CASSLSVMNTEAFF. CDR3 sequence (DNA): TGTGCCAGCAGTTTATCAGTCATGAACACTGAAGCTTTCTTT. J is TRBJ1-1 and V is TRBV12-3 or TRBV12-4; no firm D call. The CDR3 spans 14 residues. V lost 2 bases and J 0 bases, leaving 7 bases between the germline ends.

The sample holds many counts of this clonotype. The J gene is TRBJ1-2, the V gene TRBV5-6; D might be TRBD1 (5 bases). Trimming removed 4 bases at V and 1 base at J, with 17 bases between. The CDR3 is 16 residues long. Germline CDR1 is SGHDT and CDR2 is YYEEEE. CDR3 amino acids: CASSRDGWFNNYGYTF. For the CDR3, the DNA is TGTGCCAGCAGCCGGGACGGATGGTTTAATAACTATGGCTACACCTTC.

The genes are TRBV24-1 and TRBJ1-2; D unresolved. The CDR3 is 10 amino acids. Trimming cost V 9 bases and J 2 bases, with 3 bases left between them. Looked up from germline, CDR1 is KGHDR and CDR2 is SFDVKD. The CDR3 region is CATWNYGYTF. CDR3 nucleotides: TGTGCCACCTGGAACTATGGCTACACCTTC.

This clonotype has a count of ten or more. The chain carries TRBV7-8 and TRBJ2-1; D remains ambiguous. Germline values: CDR1 SGHVS, CDR2 FQNEAQ. Trimming took off 3 bases at V and 4 bases at J, with 7 bases between the two ends. CDR3 length equals 13 residues. The CDR3 bases are TGTGCCAGCAGCTTGAGAGAATACAATGAGCAGTTCTTC. Its translation is CASSLREYNEQFF. Drawing the rest from reference TRBV7-8 and TRBJ2-1, the complete variable domain is GAGVSQSPRYKVAKRGQDVALRCDPISGHVSLFWYQQALGQGPEFLTYFQNEAQLDKSGLPSDRFFAERPEGSVSTLKIQRTQQEDSAVYLCASSLREYNEQFFGPGTRLTVL.

The chain couples TRBV21-1 to TRBJ1-1; the DNA was not compared with TRBD1, the D call given in the table. TRBV21-1 corresponds to a pseudogene. The CDR3 sequence is 16 residues long. CDR3 in DNA: TGTGCCAGCAGGGGGCGGGGCACCCTAAGGAACACTGAAGCTCTCTTT. Translation: CASRGRGTLRNTEALF.

In this sample, this clonotype turned up many times. The rearrangement joins TRBV27 to TRBJ2-1, with 9 bases aligning to TRBD2. The CDR3 is 14 residues long. Germline assignment: CDR1 MNHEY and CDR2 SMNVEV (reference sequence). J lost 7 bases, V lost 3 bases, and 4 bases had no gene match. CDR3 DNA: TGTGCCAGCAGTTTGGGGACTAGCAGGAATGAGCAGTTCTTC. Encoded protein: CASSLGTSRNEQFF.

This clonotype has a count of ten or more. The chain uses TRBV12-3 or TRBV12-4 and TRBJ1-5; 8 bases are a match to TRBD1. With 6 bases clipped from V and 5 bases from J, the junction kept 0 bases outside the gene matches. The CDR3 length is 12 residues. CDR3 DNA: TGTGCCAGCAGGGACAGGGATCAGCCCCAGCATTTT. It translates to CASRDRDQPQHF.

In its sample, this clonotype was seen many times. The chain joins TRBV30 to TRBJ1-5; D is unresolved. The CDR3 loop spans 13 amino acids. Trimming took 3 bases from V and 2 from J, leaving 8 bases between them. From germline, CDR1 is GTSNPN and CDR2 SVGIG (reference sequence). The CDR3 DNA reads TGTGCCTGGAGGCCCAGTGGCAATCAGCCCCAGCATTTT. It is translated as CAWRPSGNQPQHF.

The table lists this clonotype with many counts. The chain carries TRBV20-1 and TRBJ2-5; 13 nucleotides match TRBD2. The germline V gene has CDR1 DFQATT and CDR2 SNEGSKA (reference sequence). Germline trimming cut 2 bases from V and 5 bases from J; bases unmatched to any gene: 8. The CDR3 is 16 residues long. The CDR3 loop is CSARNLLAGGPETQYF. Written as DNA, the CDR3 is TGCAGTGCTAGAAACTTACTAGCGGGGGGGCCGGAGACCCAGTACTTC.

CDR3 sequence reads: CASSLGTPKTQYF. The CDR3, as DNA: TGTGCCAGCAGCCTCGGGACACCAAAGACCCAGTACTTC. The rearrangement uses TRBV5-6 and TRBJ2-5; D might be TRBD1 (6 bases). V dropped 4 bases and J dropped 6 bases, with 13 bases sitting between them. There are 13 residues in the CDR3. Germline lookup yields CDR1 SGHDT and CDR2 YYEEEE.

By proportion, this clonotype is hyperexpanded. This rearrangement joins TRBV3-1 to TRBJ2-1; no clear D. This CDR3 contains 15 residues. The V gene's germline CDR1 is LGHDT and CDR2 YNNKEL (reference sequence). V was trimmed by 7 bases and J by 0 bases, leaving 13 bases between them. The CDR3 nucleotides are TGTGCCAGCACTGGGCACTATCCCTCCTACAATGAGCAGTTCTTC. Its protein product is CASTGHYPSYNEQFF.

In its sample, this clonotype ranks as medium-sized. The rearrangement links TRBV12-3 or TRBV12-4 to TRBJ2-1; the match to TRBD1 covers 9 bases. This CDR3 region has 16 residues. V gave up 5 bases and J gave up 9 bases; unmatched junction bases: 14. This CDR3 reads CASSPQKGTGSVEQFF. CDR3 bases: TGTGCCAGCAGTCCCCAGAAGGGGACAGGGTCGGTTGAGCAGTTCTTC.

The rearrangement links TRBV12-3 or TRBV12-4 to TRBJ2-3; 11 bases fit TRBD2. The CDR3 extends over 17 amino acids. V lost 1 base, J lost 6 bases, and 9 bases stayed unmatched. CDR3 residues: CASSLGGFSGGADTQYF. The CDR3 nucleotides read TGTGCCAGCAGTTTAGGGGGGTTTAGCGGGGGGGCGGATACGCAGTATTTT.

This clonotype was seen ten or more times. The J gene is TRBJ2-2, the V gene TRBV12-3 or TRBV12-4; 12 bases fit TRBD1. V shed 5 bases, J shed 7 bases, and the junction held 11 bases outside the gene matches. The length of the CDR3 is 17 residues. The CDR3 region is CASSLTGQGAQGGELFF. The CDR3 bases are TGTGCCAGCAGTCTAACGGGACAGGGGGCGCAAGGCGGGGAGCTGTTTTTT.

By share, this clonotype counts as medium-sized. The genes are TRBV20-1 and TRBJ2-3; 7 bases line up with TRBD1. The CDR3 loop spans 13 amino acids. The junction had 4 bases not matched to a gene; V was cut back by 5 bases and J by 2 bases. Per germline, CDR1 DFQATT and CDR2 SNEGSKA (reference sequence). The CDR3 DNA is TGCAGTGCTTGGGACAGCCACACAGATACGCAGTATTTT. It codes for CSAWDSHTDTQYF.

The V call is TRBV2, the J call TRBJ2-7, with 8 bases aligning to TRBD1. CDR1 is SNHLY and CDR2 is FYNNEI in the germline V gene. The CDR3 runs to 14 residues. Trimming cost V 11 bases and J 1 base; bases outside gene matches: 10. The CDR3 DNA follows: TGTGCCGGCACCAGTCGGGACAGGTCCTACGAGCAGTACTTC. It yields the protein CAGTSRDRSYEQYF.

This clonotype is deemed medium-sized. V usage is TRBV5-1 and J usage is TRBJ1-1; no reliable D call. The CDR3 extends over 13 amino acids. The V gene lost 2 bases and the J gene lost 0 bases, with 5 bases spanning the gap. Per germline, CDR1 SGHRS and CDR2 YFSETQ. The CDR3 region has the DNA TGCGCCAGCAGCTTAACAGTGAACACTGAAGCTTTCTTT. Its protein product is CASSLTVNTEAFF.

This clonotype has at least ten counts. The genes are TRBV21-1 and TRBJ1-6; the listed D gene, TRBD1, was not tested against the DNA. Matching the DNA end better, TRBJ1-1 makes the J call doubtful. TRBV21-1 is designated a pseudogene. CDR3 size: 14 residues. The CDR3 nucleotides are TGTGCCAGCAGCAAAGCGCACAGGGGAGAGGAAGCTTTCTTT. Its translation: CASSKAHRGEEAFF.

This clonotype was detected many times. The J gene is TRBJ2-2, the V gene TRBV7-3; tentatively, D is TRBD1 (5 bases). Trimming removed 7 bases at V and 2 bases at J, with 8 bases between. The CDR3 sequence is 13 residues long. CDR1 is SGHTA and CDR2 is FQGTGA in the germline V gene. The CDR3 here is CASKQDNTGELFF. The CDR3, as DNA: TGTGCCAGCAAACAGGACAACACCGGGGAGCTGTTTTTT.

By its share, this clonotype is medium-sized. The chain links TRBV28 to TRBJ1-5; 9 bases match TRBD1. The CDR3 runs 15 residues. Trimming cost V 6 bases and J 4 bases; bases outside gene matches: 7. CDR1 and CDR2 from the germline V gene are MDHEN and SYDVKM. The CDR3 nucleotides read TGTGCCAGCAGCTTAATAGGGACAGGGAATCAGCCCCAGCATTTT. Amino acid sequence: CASSLIGTGNQPQHF.

This clonotype occurred many times. This sequence joins TRBV30 and TRBJ2-4, with a possible D match to TRBD2 (5 bases). Germline values: CDR1 GTSNPN, CDR2 SVGIG (reference sequence). The CDR3 spans 11 residues. The V gene lost 3 bases and the J gene lost 8 bases, with 8 bases spanning the gap. DNA of the CDR3: TGTGCCTGGAGGGGAGAATACATTCAGTACTTC. This encodes CAWRGEYIQYF.

Worth noting for this clonotype: Given a far larger clone just one base away, this is likely a sequencing read error. The genes are TRBV7-8 and TRBJ1-5; D remains unclear. The CDR3 is 14 amino acids. Looked up from germline, CDR1 is SGHVS and CDR2 is FQNEAQ. V lost 5 bases, J lost 0 bases, and 8 bases lay in between. The CDR3 DNA reads TGTGCCAGCAGCACGGACGTTAGCAATCAGCCCCAGCATTTT. This gives the protein CASSTDVSNQPQHF.

This chain connects TRBV29-1 to TRBJ1-2; no clear D gene. The germline V gene encodes CDR1 SQVTM and CDR2 ANQGSEA. This CDR3 spans 11 amino acids. With 6 bases removed from V and 6 bases from J, the gap between germline ends came to 11 bases. This chain's CDR3 is CSVRTGDGYTF. Here the CDR3 DNA reads TGCAGCGTCCGAACCGGGGATGGCTACACCTTC.

This clonotype was seen repeatedly, ten times or more. The V gene is TRBV27, the J gene TRBJ2-3, with D uncertain. The V end lost 5 bases, the J end lost 0 bases, and 12 bases lay between the germline ends. Germline CDR1 reads MNHEY; CDR2 reads SMNVEV (reference sequence). The CDR3 is 15 residues long. The CDR3 region has the DNA TGTGCCAGCAGTGGTTTGGCCCTTAGCACAGATACGCAGTATTTT. This gives the protein CASSGLALSTDTQYF.

By sample share, this clonotype is medium-sized. The chain uses TRBV6-2 or TRBV6-3 and TRBJ2-1, with TRBD1 matching over 11 bases. Trimming removed 0 bases from V and 9 bases from J; junction bases left unmatched: 7. Germline V gene sequence: CDR1 MNHEY, CDR2 SVGEGT. The CDR3 loop spans 16 amino acids. CDR3 sequence: CASSYSTGQGAGEQFF. For the CDR3, the DNA is TGTGCCAGCAGTTACTCGACAGGACAGGGGGCCGGTGAGCAGTTCTTC.

The table lists this clonotype with a few counts. The chain combines TRBV12-3 or TRBV12-4 with TRBJ2-7, with D perhaps TRBD1 (6 bases). CDR3 length: 11 amino acids. Trimming removed 5 bases from V and 4 bases from J, with 6 bases in between. The chain's CDR3 is CASSQGYEQYF. The CDR3, as DNA: TGTGCCAGCAGTCAGGGGTACGAGCAGTACTTC.

This clonotype rates as medium-sized. The CDR3 DNA sequence: TGTGCCAGCAGCAAGGGACAGCTACGGAATTCACCCCTCCACTTT. This translates into CASSKGQLRNSPLHF. V usage is TRBV7-2 and J usage is TRBJ1-6; 7 bases map to TRBD1. This CDR3 has 15 residues. The germline gives CDR1 SGHTA, CDR2 FQGNSA. The V gene end was trimmed by 5 bases and the J gene end by 7 bases; junction bases not matched to a gene: 8.